Below, 32 T cell receptor beta chains from the same sample are listed, as sequenced in a study of blood T cell repertoires in COVID-19 (dated by TCRdb to the early 2020s). The library was generated by the immunoSEQ multiplex PCR assay. TCRdb obtained this table from immuneACCESS and retained in-frame rearrangements with V and J assigned. These tables miss some clones; where compared with another copy, unresolved V genes account for less than half of the shortfall, and the remainder is unexplained. The sample table shows approximately 210,000 clones, and 85% to 90% are seen once. The ten biggest clones cover approximately 10% of the sample. The material sequenced was peripheral blood. The receptors were gathered from a man aged 50-59 years with COVID-19, enrolled during active disease.

The V call is TRBV28, the J call TRBJ2-3; D is ambiguous. The CDR3 totals 12 residues. Looked up from germline, CDR1 is MDHEN and CDR2 is SYDVKM. V gave up 5 bases and J gave up 3 bases, with 6 bases separating them. The CDR3 protein is CASSPQTDTQYF. The CDR3 region has the DNA TGTGCCAGCAGTCCCCAGACAGATACGCAGTATTTT.

The chain has TRBV5-8 and TRBJ2-1; D is possibly TRBD1 (6 bases). Per the germline V gene, CDR1 is SGHTS and CDR2 is YDEGEE. This CDR3 region has 11 residues. Trimming shortened V by 3 bases and J by 14 bases, and 12 bases separated the two germline ends. As DNA, the CDR3 is TGTGCCAGCAGCTCAAGGGACACCGAGTTCTTC. It codes for CASSSRDTEFF.

The rearrangement links TRBV27 to TRBJ2-7, with 9 bases that match TRBD1. V gave up 6 bases and J gave up 5 bases; unmatched junction bases: 11. Germline CDR1 reads MNHEY; CDR2 reads SMNVEV (reference sequence). The CDR3 is 15 amino acids. CDR3 nucleotides: TGTGCCAGCAGGCTACGATGGACAGGGGTTGACGAGCAGTACTTC. It encodes CASRLRWTGVDEQYF.

V and J are TRBV28 and TRBJ2-7; 7 bases map to TRBD2. Germline V gene lookup returns CDR1 MDHEN and CDR2 SYDVKM. V lost 2 bases to trimming and J lost 1 base; unmatched junction nucleotides: 2. CDR3 length: 14 amino acids. The CDR3 DNA sequence: TGTGCCAGCAGTTTAGACGGGGGGTCCTACGAGCAGTACTTC. Protein product: CASSLDGGSYEQYF.

This clone was seen just once. V and J are TRBV2 and TRBJ2-5; 7 positions agree with TRBD1. The CDR3 consists of 13 residues. Trimming took 1 base from V and 6 from J; bases not matched to a gene: 2. Germline V CDR1 and CDR2: SNHLY, FYNNEI. The chain's CDR3 is CASSEGTGKTQYF. The CDR3 DNA reads as TGTGCCAGCAGTGAAGGGACAGGCAAGACCCAGTACTTC.

The sample holds one count of this clone. The rearrangement uses TRBV7-3 and TRBJ2-1; TRBD2 agrees at 10 bases. Looked up from germline, CDR1 is SGHTA and CDR2 is FQGTGA. The trim removed 5 bases at V and 8 bases at J, leaving 9 bases unmatched. The length of the CDR3 is 15 residues. In DNA, the CDR3 is TGTGCCAGCAGCCCCACCGGGACTAGCGTCCATGAGCAGTTCTTC. Translating gives CASSPTGTSVHEQFF.

The chain has TRBV11-3 and TRBJ2-3; 7 bases are a match to TRBD1. This CDR3 has 14 residues. CDR1 and CDR2 (germline): SGHNT, YENEEA. The V and J ends lost 5 bases and 7 bases, in that order; junction bases with no gene match: 9. In nucleotides, the CDR3 is TGTGCCAGCAGCCGACAGGGTGCGGGTTATACGCAGTATTTT. Its protein is CASSRQGAGYTQYF.

The rearrangement links TRBV19 to TRBJ2-7; 9 bases match TRBD1. The CDR3 has 15 residues. V gave up 7 bases and J gave up 5 bases; unmatched junction bases: 12. Germline CDR1 and CDR2: LNHDA and SQIVND (reference sequence). DNA of the CDR3: TGTGCCAGTACCCAGACAGGGGGAGGAAGAGACGAGCAGTACTTC. Protein: CASTQTGGGRDEQYF.

The CDR3 protein is CASSVGTSQETQYF. CDR3 bases: TGTGCCAGCAGCGTAGGGACTAGCCAAGAGACCCAGTACTTC. The rearrangement links TRBV9 to TRBJ2-5; 7 bases agree with TRBD2. Per the germline V gene, CDR1 is SGDLS and CDR2 is YYNGEE. The CDR3 has 14 amino acids. The J segment lost 1 base and the V segment lost 0 bases, leaving 0 bases of the junction unmatched.

V gene TRBV2 combines with J gene TRBJ1-6; TRBD1 agrees at 9 bases. Losses at the gene ends were 3 bases for V and 6 bases for J; bases not matched to a gene: 9. This CDR3 has 17 amino acids. Germline assignment: CDR1 SNHLY and CDR2 FYNNEI. CDR3 sequence: CASSDTGGPYLNSPLHF. CDR3 DNA: TGTGCCAGCAGTGACACAGGGGGCCCCTACCTTAATTCACCCCTCCACTTT.

The chain links TRBV6-5 to TRBJ2-7; 8 bases match TRBD2. Looked up from germline, CDR1 is MNHEY and CDR2 is SVGAGI. V was pared by 6 bases and J by 5 bases, with 12 bases of the junction left unmatched. The CDR3 length is 15 residues. CDR3 sequence: CASSSAGGVLDEQYF. The CDR3 DNA is TGTGCCAGCAGCTCCGCCGGGGGGGTATTGGACGAGCAGTACTTC.

The CDR3 loop reads CSVGGSGSGANVLTF. CDR3 nucleotide sequence: TGCAGCGTTGGGGGCTCCGGCTCTGGGGCCAACGTCCTGACTTTC. This chain links TRBV29-1 with TRBJ2-6, with D possibly matching TRBD1 (5 bases). CDR1 is SQVTM, CDR2 ANQGSEA, per germline. V was pared by 4 bases and J by 0 bases, with 10 bases between. The CDR3 contains 15 residues.

The chain combines TRBV6-6 with TRBJ2-1; 7 bases are a match to TRBD2. J gave up 10 bases and V 5 bases, and 14 bases lay outside the gene matches. Germline values: CDR1 MNHNY, CDR2 SVGAGI (reference sequence). This CDR3 comprises 15 residues. The CDR3 loop reads CASSPSGVRRVEQFF. CDR3 in DNA: TGTGCCAGCAGTCCTAGCGGTGTCCGAAGGGTGGAGCAGTTCTTC.

The rearrangement joins TRBV28 to TRBJ2-6; 8 bases fit TRBD1. Trimming at V came to 2 bases and at J to 2 bases, leaving 2 bases not matched to a gene. From germline, CDR1 is MDHEN and CDR2 SYDVKM. The CDR3 has 16 residues. CDR3 amino acids: CASSLQGAAGANVLTF. CDR3 nucleotides: TGTGCCAGCAGTTTACAGGGGGCTGCTGGGGCCAACGTCCTGACTTTC.

This clone has only one observation. The chain joins TRBV7-3 to TRBJ2-1; 10 nucleotides line up with TRBD2. The junction had 3 bases not matched to a gene; V was cut back by 0 bases and J by 1 base. Germline values: CDR1 SGHTA, CDR2 FQGTGA. The CDR3 is made up of 17 amino acids. CDR3 residues: CASSLTGTSVSYNEQFF. The CDR3 bases are TGTGCCAGCAGCTTAACCGGGACTAGCGTGTCCTACAATGAGCAGTTCTTC.

The rearrangement links TRBV28 to TRBJ2-2; the match to TRBD1 covers 9 bases. After removal of 5 bases from V and 4 bases from J, the junction contained 5 bases not matched to a gene. CDR3 size: 15 residues. Germline-derived CDR1 and CDR2 are MDHEN and SYDVKM. The CDR3, as DNA: TGTGCCAGCAGTAGGGACAGGGTCGGCACCGGGGAGCTGTTTTTT. It is translated as CASSRDRVGTGELFF.

V is TRBV5-1 and J is TRBJ2-1; possible D gene TRBD2, 5 bases. The CDR3 covers 14 residues. Germline V gene data show CDR1 as SGHRS and CDR2 as YFSETQ. V was clipped by 2 bases and J by 7 bases, with 13 bases between them. The CDR3: CASSFVGVINEQFF. CDR3 bases: TGCGCCAGCAGCTTCGTGGGAGTGATAAATGAGCAGTTCTTC.

The V gene is TRBV29-1, the J gene TRBJ1-1; no clear D gene. Germline values: CDR1 SQVTM, CDR2 ANQGSEA. The V end was cut by 1 base, the J end by 3 bases, with 9 bases between. The CDR3 is made up of 13 amino acids. The CDR3 bases are TGCAGCGTTGAAGGGTATCGGGACACTGAAGCTTTCTTT. Translating gives CSVEGYRDTEAFF. Full variable domain (remainder filled in from reference TRBV29-1 and TRBJ1-1): SAVISQKPSRDICQRGTSLTIQCQVDSQVTMMFWYRQQPGQSLTLIATANQGSEATYESGFVIDKFPISRPNLTFSTLTVSNMSPEDSSIYLCSVEGYRDTEAFFGQGTRLTVV.

The table lists this clone with a count of one. The V and J genes are TRBV5-1 and TRBJ1-4, with D perhaps TRBD1 (5 bases). CDR3 length equals 14 residues. The germline V and J ends were trimmed by 4 bases and 9 bases, with 16 bases remaining between them. CDR1 and CDR2 from the germline V gene are SGHRS and YFSETQ. CDR3 nucleotides: TGCGCCAGCAGCCTGGGGCAGGTCGGGAAAAAACTGTTTTTT. The encoded protein is CASSLGQVGKKLFF.

This clone was observed a few times. V usage is TRBV5-6 and J usage is TRBJ1-2, with 7 bases that match TRBD1. The V gene end was trimmed by 4 bases and the J gene end by 2 bases; junction bases not matched to a gene: 11. Germline loops: CDR1 SGHDT, CDR2 YYEEEE. The CDR3 extends over 16 amino acids. The DNA for the CDR3 is TGTGCCAGCAGCAAACTGACAGGGACGCTGAACTATGGCTACACCTTC. Protein: CASSKLTGTLNYGYTF.

This clone has only a few counts. The rearrangement uses TRBV6-2 or TRBV6-3 and TRBJ2-5, with TRBD1 identical over 12 bases. J lost 0 bases, V lost 6 bases, and 11 bases had no gene match. The CDR3 contains 18 residues. Per germline, CDR1 MNHEY and CDR2 SVGEGT. The CDR3 DNA is TGTGCCAGCAGCCTCGGGACAGGGGGCGTGATCCACCAAGAGACCCAGTACTTC. Translation gives CASSLGTGGVIHQETQYF.

The rearrangement joins TRBV29-1 to TRBJ1-2; 7 bases line up with TRBD1. CDR1 and CDR2 from the germline V gene are SQVTM and ANQGSEA. There are 14 residues in the CDR3. With V trimmed by 3 bases and J by 8 bases, 12 bases remained unmatched. CDR3 nucleotide sequence: TGCAGCGTTGAGGAGGGTTTACAAGGGGGCGGCTACACCTTC. Translated, it gives CSVEEGLQGGGYTF.

The chain has TRBV2 and TRBJ2-1; 11 bases are shared with TRBD2. CDR1 and CDR2 from the germline V gene are SNHLY and FYNNEI. This CDR3 has 13 amino acids. V was pared by 9 bases and J by 4 bases, with 2 bases of the junction left unmatched. The CDR3 loop is CARGTSGYNEQFF. The CDR3 DNA reads TGTGCCAGAGGGACTAGCGGTTACAATGAGCAGTTCTTC.

J is TRBJ1-6 and V is TRBV4-3; weak D call: TRBD1 (5 bases). Germline V gene data show CDR1 as LGHNA and CDR2 as YSLEER. V was shortened by 0 bases and J by 16 bases, with 19 bases between the two germline ends. The CDR3 length is 15 residues. CDR3 sequence: CASSQDRGGTRPLHF. As DNA, the CDR3 is TGCGCCAGCAGCCAAGATCGGGGGGGGACTCGACCGCTCCACTTT.

This chain links TRBV14 with TRBJ2-7, with D possibly being TRBD1 (6 bases). This CDR3 region has 13 residues. Germline lookup yields CDR1 SGHDN and CDR2 FVKESK. Trimming left V 4 bases short and J 2 bases short, with 9 bases between. In DNA, the CDR3 is TGTGCCAGCAGCCGCCGACAGGCCTACGAGCAGTACTTC. Translating it yields CASSRRQAYEQYF.

The rearrangement joins TRBV7-9 to TRBJ2-3; D call uncertain. The CDR3 sequence is 16 residues long. Trimming left V 2 bases short and J 5 bases short, with 17 bases between. From germline, CDR1 is SEHNR and CDR2 FQNEAQ (reference sequence). CDR3 sequence (DNA): TGTGCCAGCAGCTTAACTTCTAGTACGAATGGAGATACGCAGTATTTT. This sequence encodes CASSLTSSTNGDTQYF.

There are a few counts of this clone. The rearrangement uses TRBV30 and TRBJ2-1; 12 nucleotides agree with TRBD1. Germline V lookup: CDR1 GTSNPN, CDR2 SVGIG (reference sequence). The CDR3 runs 15 residues. Germline trimming cut 1 base from V and 7 bases from J; bases unmatched to any gene: 5. The DNA of the CDR3 is TGTGCCTGGAGTGGGGGGACAGGGGGCCAAAATGAGCAGTTCTTC. Residues: CAWSGGTGGQNEQFF.

This sequence joins TRBV27 and TRBJ2-7; D possibly corresponds to TRBD1 (5 bases). There are 17 residues in the CDR3. Germline V gene sequence: CDR1 MNHEY, CDR2 SMNVEV (reference sequence). V shed 6 bases and J shed 2 bases, with 23 bases lying between them. The CDR3 region has the DNA TGTGCCAGCAGCCCCGGACATGGCGTAGATTTTACCTACGAGCAGTACTTC. This gives the protein CASSPGHGVDFTYEQYF.

The J gene is TRBJ2-2, the V gene TRBV24-1; 7 bases are shared with TRBD1. Germline V gene sequence: CDR1 KGHDR, CDR2 SFDVKD. Trimming removed 0 bases from V and 7 bases from J; junction bases left unmatched: 4. The CDR3 sequence is 15 residues long. The CDR3 loop reads CATSDLTGVGGELFF. The CDR3 region has the DNA TGTGCCACCAGTGATTTGACAGGGGTAGGCGGGGAGCTGTTTTTT.

This clone was seen only a few times. The chain combines TRBV30 with TRBJ2-7; 7 nucleotides match TRBD2. Germline CDR1 and CDR2: GTSNPN and SVGIG (reference sequence). The length of the CDR3 is 13 residues. V lost 3 bases, J lost 6 bases, and 8 bases stayed unmatched. CDR3 nucleotide sequence: TGTGCCTGGAGCCCGGCGGGAGTTGCCGAGCAGTACTTC. It encodes CAWSPAGVAEQYF.

The chain uses TRBV23-1 and TRBJ2-7; a possible D gene is TRBD1 (5 bases). TRBV23-1 is an ORF, with its function uncertain. V was trimmed by 7 bases and J by 0 bases, leaving 22 bases between them. The CDR3 is 17 residues long. CDR3 nucleotide sequence: TGCGCCAGCATAAATTTTAAGTCGGACACCCGCTCCTACGAGCAGTACTTC. It encodes CASINFKSDTRSYEQYF.

This clone came up once. CDR3 loop: CASSYDSHPTYEQYF. Written as DNA, the CDR3 is TGTGCCAGCAGTTACGACTCCCATCCCACCTACGAGCAGTACTTC. The chain links TRBV6-2 or TRBV6-3 to TRBJ2-7, with no clear D. The V end lost 2 bases, the J end lost 2 bases, and 13 bases lay between the germline ends. The germline CDR1 and CDR2 sequences are MNHEY and SVGEGT. This CDR3 is 15 amino acids long.